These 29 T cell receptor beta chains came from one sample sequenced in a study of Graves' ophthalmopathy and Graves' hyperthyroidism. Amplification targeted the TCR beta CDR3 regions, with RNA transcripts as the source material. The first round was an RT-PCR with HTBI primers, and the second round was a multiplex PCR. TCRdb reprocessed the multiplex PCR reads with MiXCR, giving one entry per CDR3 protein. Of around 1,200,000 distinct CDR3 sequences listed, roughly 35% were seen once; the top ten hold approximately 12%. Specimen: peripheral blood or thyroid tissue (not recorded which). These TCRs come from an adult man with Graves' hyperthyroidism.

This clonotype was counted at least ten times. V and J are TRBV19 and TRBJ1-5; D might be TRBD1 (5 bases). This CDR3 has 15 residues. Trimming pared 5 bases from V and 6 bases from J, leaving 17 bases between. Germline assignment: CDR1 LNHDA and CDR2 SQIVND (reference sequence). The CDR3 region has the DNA TGTGCCAGTAGTGGGAGCACTCTCGGGGCTCAGCCCCAGCATTTT. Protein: CASSGSTLGAQPQHF.

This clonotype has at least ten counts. The CDR3 reads CASSPGRVTEAFF. The CDR3 DNA reads as TGCGCCAGCAGTCCTGGACGAGTCACTGAAGCTTTCTTT. The rearrangement joins TRBV10-2 to TRBJ1-1, with D hard to call. Trimming left V 5 bases short and J 4 bases short, with 11 bases between. The CDR3 covers 13 residues. CDR1 is WSHSY, CDR2 SAAADI, per germline.

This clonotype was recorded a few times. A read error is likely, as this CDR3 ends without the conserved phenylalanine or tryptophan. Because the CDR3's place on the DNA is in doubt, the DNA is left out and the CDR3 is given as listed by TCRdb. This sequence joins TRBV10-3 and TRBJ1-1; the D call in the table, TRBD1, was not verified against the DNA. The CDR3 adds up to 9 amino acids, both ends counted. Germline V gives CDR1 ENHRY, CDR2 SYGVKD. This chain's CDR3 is CAISSGAFY.

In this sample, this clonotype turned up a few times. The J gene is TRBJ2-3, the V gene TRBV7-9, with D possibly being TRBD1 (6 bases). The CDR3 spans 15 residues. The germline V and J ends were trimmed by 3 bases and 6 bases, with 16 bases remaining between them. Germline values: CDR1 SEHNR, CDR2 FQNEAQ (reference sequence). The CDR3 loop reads CASSFNRAVFDTQYF. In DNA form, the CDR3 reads TGTGCCAGCAGCTTCAACAGGGCTGTCTTCGATACGCAGTATTTT.

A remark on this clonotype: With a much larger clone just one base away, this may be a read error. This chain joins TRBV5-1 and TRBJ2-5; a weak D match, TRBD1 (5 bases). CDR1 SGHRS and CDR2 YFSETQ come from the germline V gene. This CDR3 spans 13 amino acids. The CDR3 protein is CAGRQTSQETQYF. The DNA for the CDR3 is TGCGCCGGCAGACAGACCTCCCAAGAGACCCAGTACTTC. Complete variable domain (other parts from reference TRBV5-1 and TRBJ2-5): KAGVTQTPRYLIKTRGQQVTLSCSPISGHRSVSWYQQTPGQGLQFLFEYFSETQRNKGNFPGRFSGRQFSNSRSEMNVSTLELGDSALYLCAGRQTSQETQYFGPGTRLLVL.

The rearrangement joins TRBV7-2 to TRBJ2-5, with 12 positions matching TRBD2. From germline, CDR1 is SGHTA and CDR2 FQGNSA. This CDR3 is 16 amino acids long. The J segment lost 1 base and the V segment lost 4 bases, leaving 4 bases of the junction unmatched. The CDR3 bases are TGTGCCAGCAGCTATCGACTAGCGGGGGTCCAAGAGACCCAGTACTTC. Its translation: CASSYRLAGVQETQYF.

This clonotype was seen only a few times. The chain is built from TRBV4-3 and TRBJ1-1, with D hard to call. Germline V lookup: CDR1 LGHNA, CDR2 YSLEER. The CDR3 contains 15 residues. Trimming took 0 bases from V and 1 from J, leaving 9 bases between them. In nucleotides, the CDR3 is TGCGCCAGCAGCCAAGATTTTACTACGAACACTGAAGCTTTCTTT. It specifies CASSQDFTTNTEAFF.

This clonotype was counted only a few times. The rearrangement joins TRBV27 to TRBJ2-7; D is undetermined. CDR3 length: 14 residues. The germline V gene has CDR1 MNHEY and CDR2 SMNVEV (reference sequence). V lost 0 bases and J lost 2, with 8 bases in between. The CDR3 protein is CASSLSGSAYEQYF. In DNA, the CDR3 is TGTGCCAGCAGTTTATCTGGTTCAGCCTACGAGCAGTACTTC.

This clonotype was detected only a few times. For the CDR3, the DNA is TGTGCCACCAGTGATCCCGGGACAGGACATGAAAAACTGTTTTTT. Its protein is CATSDPGTGHEKLFF. The chain joins TRBV24-1 to TRBJ1-4; 8 positions match TRBD1. CDR3 length: 15 residues. The J segment lost 6 bases and the V segment lost 3 bases, leaving 5 bases of the junction unmatched. Per the germline V gene, CDR1 is KGHDR and CDR2 is SFDVKD.

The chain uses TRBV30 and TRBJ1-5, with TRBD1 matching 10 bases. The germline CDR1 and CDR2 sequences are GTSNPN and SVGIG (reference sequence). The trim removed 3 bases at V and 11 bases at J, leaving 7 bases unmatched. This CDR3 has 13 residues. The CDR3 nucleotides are TGTGCCTGGAGGATACCCGGACAGGGGGCCCAGCATTTT. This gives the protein CAWRIPGQGAQHF.

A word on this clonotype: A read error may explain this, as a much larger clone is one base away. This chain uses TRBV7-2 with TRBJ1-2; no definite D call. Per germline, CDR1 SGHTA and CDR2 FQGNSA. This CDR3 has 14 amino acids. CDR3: CASSPGLSDYGYAF. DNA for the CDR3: TGTGCCAGCAGCCCCGGTTTATCGGACTATGGCTACGCCTTC. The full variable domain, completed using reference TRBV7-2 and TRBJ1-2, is GAGVSQSPSNKVTEKGKDVELRCDPISGHTALYWYRQSLGQGLEFLIYFQGNSAPDKSGLPSDRFSAERTGGSVSTLTIQRTQQEDSAVYLCASSPGLSDYGYAFGSGTRLTVV.

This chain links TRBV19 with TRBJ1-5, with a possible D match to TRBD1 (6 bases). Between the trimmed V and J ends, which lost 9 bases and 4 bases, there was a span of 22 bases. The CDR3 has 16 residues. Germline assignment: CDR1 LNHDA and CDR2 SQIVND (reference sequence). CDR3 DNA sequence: TGTGCCAGCAGTTACTTACGGGGGCAAGAGAATCAGCCCCAGCATTTT. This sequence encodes CASSYLRGQENQPQHF.

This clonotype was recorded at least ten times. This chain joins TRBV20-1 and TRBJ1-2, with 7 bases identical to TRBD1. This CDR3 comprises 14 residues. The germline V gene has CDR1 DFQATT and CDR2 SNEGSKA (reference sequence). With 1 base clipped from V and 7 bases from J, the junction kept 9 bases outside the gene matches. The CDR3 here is CSARVTGVIGGYTF. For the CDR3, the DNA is TGCAGTGCTAGAGTCACAGGGGTGATTGGTGGCTACACCTTC.

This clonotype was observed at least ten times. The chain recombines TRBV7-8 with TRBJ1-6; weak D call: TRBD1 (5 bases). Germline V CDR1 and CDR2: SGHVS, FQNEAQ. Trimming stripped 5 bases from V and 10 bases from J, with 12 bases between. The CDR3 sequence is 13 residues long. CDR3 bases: TGTGCCAGCAGCCCCGCGGGGGAATCACCCCTCCACTTT. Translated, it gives CASSPAGESPLHF.

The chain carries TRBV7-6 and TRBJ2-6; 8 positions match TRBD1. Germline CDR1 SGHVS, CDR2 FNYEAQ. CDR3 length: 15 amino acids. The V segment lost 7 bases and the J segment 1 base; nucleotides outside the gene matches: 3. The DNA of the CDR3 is TGTGCCAGCACCGACAGGGGTTCTGGGGCCAACGTCCTGACTTTC. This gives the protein CASTDRGSGANVLTF.

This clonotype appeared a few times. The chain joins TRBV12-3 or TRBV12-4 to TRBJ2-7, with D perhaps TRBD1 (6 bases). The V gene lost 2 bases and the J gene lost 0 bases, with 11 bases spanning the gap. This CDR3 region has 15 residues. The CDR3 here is CASSLTGTHSYEQYF. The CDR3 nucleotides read TGTGCCAGCAGTTTAACCGGGACACACTCCTACGAGCAGTACTTC.

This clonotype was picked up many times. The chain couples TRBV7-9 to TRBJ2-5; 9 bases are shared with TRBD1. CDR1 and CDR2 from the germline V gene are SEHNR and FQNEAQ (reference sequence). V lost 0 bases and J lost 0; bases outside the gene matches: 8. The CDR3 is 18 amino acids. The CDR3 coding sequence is TGTGCCAGCAGCTTAGCGTCGCCGGGACAGGGCCACCAAGAGACCCAGTACTTC. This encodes CASSLASPGQGHQETQYF.

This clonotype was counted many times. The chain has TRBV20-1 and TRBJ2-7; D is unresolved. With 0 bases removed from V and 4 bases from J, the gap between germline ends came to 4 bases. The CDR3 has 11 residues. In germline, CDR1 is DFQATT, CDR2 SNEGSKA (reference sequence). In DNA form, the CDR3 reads TGCAGTGCTAGAGATATGTACGAGCAGTACTTC. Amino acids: CSARDMYEQYF.

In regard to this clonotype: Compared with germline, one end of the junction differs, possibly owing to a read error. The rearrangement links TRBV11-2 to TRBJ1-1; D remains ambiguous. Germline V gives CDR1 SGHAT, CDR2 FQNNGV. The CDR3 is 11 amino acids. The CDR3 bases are TGTACCAGCAGCCACGCCTCCTGGGCTTCCTTT. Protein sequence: CTSSHASWASF.

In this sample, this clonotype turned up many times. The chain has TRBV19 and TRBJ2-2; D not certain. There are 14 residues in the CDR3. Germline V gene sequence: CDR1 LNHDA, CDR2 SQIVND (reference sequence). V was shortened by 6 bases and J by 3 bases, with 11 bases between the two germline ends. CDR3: CASSTNPHTGELFF. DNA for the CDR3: TGTGCCAGTAGCACTAACCCCCACACCGGGGAGCTGTTTTTT.

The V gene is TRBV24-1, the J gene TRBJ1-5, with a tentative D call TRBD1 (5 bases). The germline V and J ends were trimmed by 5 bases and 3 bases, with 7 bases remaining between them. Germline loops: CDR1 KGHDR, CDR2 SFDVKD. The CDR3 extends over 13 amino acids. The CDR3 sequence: CATSGRDNQPQHF. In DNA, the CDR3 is TGTGCCACCAGTGGCAGGGACAATCAGCCCCAGCATTTT.

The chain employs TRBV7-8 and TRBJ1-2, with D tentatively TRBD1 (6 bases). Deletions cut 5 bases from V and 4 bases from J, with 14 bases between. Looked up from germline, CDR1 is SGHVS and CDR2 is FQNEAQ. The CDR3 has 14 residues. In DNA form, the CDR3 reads TGTGCCAGCAGCATCCCTCCGGGGGCCTATGGCTACACCTTC. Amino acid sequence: CASSIPPGAYGYTF.

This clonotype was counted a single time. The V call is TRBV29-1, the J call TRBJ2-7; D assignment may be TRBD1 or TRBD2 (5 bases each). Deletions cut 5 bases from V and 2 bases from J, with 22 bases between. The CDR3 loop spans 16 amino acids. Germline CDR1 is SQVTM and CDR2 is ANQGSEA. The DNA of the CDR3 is TGCAGCGTTAAGGCCCCGAGGGGTGGCTACACCTACGAGCAGTACTTC. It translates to CSVKAPRGGYTYEQYF.

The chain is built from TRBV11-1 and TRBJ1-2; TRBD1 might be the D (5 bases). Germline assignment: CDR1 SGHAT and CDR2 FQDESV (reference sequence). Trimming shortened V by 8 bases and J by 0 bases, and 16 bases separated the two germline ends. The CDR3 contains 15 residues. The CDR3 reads CASPRDGSSNYGYTF. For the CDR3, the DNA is TGTGCCAGCCCCCGGGACGGTAGCTCTAACTATGGCTACACCTTC.

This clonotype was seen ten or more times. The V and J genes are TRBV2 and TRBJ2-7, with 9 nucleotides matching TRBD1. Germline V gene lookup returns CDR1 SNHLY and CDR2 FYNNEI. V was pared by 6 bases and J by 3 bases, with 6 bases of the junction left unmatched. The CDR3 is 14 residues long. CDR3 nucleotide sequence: TGTGCCAGCAGACTACAGGGGGCGTACTACGAGCAGTACTTC. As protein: CASRLQGAYYEQYF.

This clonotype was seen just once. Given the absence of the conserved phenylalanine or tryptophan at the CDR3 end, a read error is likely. This CDR3 is CASSPLEGGGEKLFS. CDR3 DNA sequence: TGTGCCAGCAGCCCCCTTGAGGGGGGCGGTGAAAAACTGTTTTCT. The chain couples TRBV11-1 to TRBJ1-4, with D perhaps matching TRBD1 (6 bases). The CDR3 totals 15 residues. Germline V gives CDR1 SGHAT, CDR2 FQDESV (reference sequence). Deletions cut 5 bases from V and 7 bases from J, with 17 bases between.

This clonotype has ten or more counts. The CDR3 sequence is CASSLGAQGTRNQPQHF. The CDR3 DNA follows: TGTGCCAGCAGCTTAGGGGCCCAGGGAACGCGCAATCAGCCCCAGCATTTT. The rearrangement links TRBV11-2 to TRBJ1-5; D is possibly TRBD1 (5 bases). The germline CDR1 and CDR2 sequences are SGHAT and FQNNGV. Trimming removed 1 base at V and 2 bases at J, with 15 bases between. The CDR3 is 17 amino acids.

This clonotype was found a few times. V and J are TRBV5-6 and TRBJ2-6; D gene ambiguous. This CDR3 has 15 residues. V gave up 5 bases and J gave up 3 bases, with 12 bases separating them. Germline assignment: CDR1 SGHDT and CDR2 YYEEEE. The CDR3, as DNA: TGTGCCAGCAGTCAAAGTGGGTTTGGGGCCAACGTCCTGACTTTC. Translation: CASSQSGFGANVLTF.

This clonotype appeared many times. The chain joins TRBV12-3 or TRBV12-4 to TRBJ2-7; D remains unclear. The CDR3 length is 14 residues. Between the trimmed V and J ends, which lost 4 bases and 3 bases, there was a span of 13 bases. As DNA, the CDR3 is TGTGCCAGCAGTTCCCCACCACGTGACTACGAGCAGTACTTC. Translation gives CASSSPPRDYEQYF.